This T cell receptor (beta chain) was identified in a study of cytomegalovirus exposure and HLA in healthy donors. Overall study results and limits: Later findings reportedly placed an Asian-associated ancestry cluster below the approximately 650-donor mean for N-insertions. Researchers catalogued 164 TCR beta chains as cytomegalovirus-associated. In a later analysis, TCR beta V- and J-gene trimming showed a link to a missense DCLRE1C variant. Specificity for CMV antigens was confirmed in vitro for three of the CMV-associated chains.

The CDR3 consists of 15 residues. Germline V gives CDR1 SGHDN, CDR2 FVKESK. V dropped 1 base and J dropped 4 bases, with 13 bases sitting between them. Remarks on this clone: Its target is unknown.

60 Vbeta and 13 Jbeta primers were used in PCR. TCRdb's table, derived via immunoSEQ multiplex PCR, lists solely in-frame clones and lacks some. The data show 100,000 to 150,000 clones, about 78% seen once. The chain joins TRBV14 to TRBJ1-1, with a tentative D call TRBD1 (5 bases). Sequenced sample: PBMCs. The origin of this receptor is a human donor in good health. The CDR3 is CASSQGERGVTEAFF. In DNA, the CDR3 is TGTGCCAGCAGCCAAGGGGAGCGGGGGGTCACTGAAGCTTTCTTT.